This T cell receptor (beta chain) was found in a study of STAT3 mutations in large granular lymphocyte leukemia. Remarks on this clone: No antigen is known for it.

Germline V gene lookup returns CDR1 MNHEY and CDR2 SMNVEV (reference sequence). There are 20 residues in the CDR3. With 3 bases clipped from V and 6 bases from J, the junction kept 15 bases outside the gene matches. Points from the study as a whole: At least one immunodominant TCR beta clonotype appeared in every T-cell large granular lymphocyte leukemia patient. In some patients, a small highly pathogenic clone possibly went undetected.

Approximately 40,000 productive templates were obtained per sample on average. The assay was immunoSEQ multiplex PCR, and TCRdb's table has in-frame clones only and misses some. The sample contains roughly 9,700 clones, 87% of which appear only once. Sequences were obtained from peripheral blood mononuclear cells. The sequence came from a man in his 60s with T-cell large granular lymphocyte leukemia. Some clones in this sample may be carry-over from other donors' samples. The chain has TRBV27 and TRBJ2-2; TRBD2 aligns across 14 bases. The CDR3 sequence is CASSLFGTSGRGGWAGELFF. CDR3 nucleotides: TGTGCCAGCAGTTTGTTTGGGACTAGCGGGAGAGGAGGCTGGGCCGGGGAGCTGTTTTTT.